The 2 T cell receptor beta chains below were found in one sample sequenced in a study of cytomegalovirus exposure and HLA in healthy donors. Method: immunoSEQ multiplex PCR; TCRdb's copy keeps in-frame clones and lacks some. This table holds roughly 270,000 clones, 85% to 90% found once. Material: PBMCs. The receptors were gathered from a woman aged 18-35 years in good health and CMV-seronegative.

The chain is built from TRBV5-4 and TRBJ2-1; 10 positions match TRBD1. Germline V CDR1 and CDR2: SGHNT, YYREEE (reference sequence). V shed 7 bases, J shed 5 bases, and the junction held 3 bases outside the gene matches. CDR3 length: 13 residues. CDR3 amino acids: CASYGTGDNEQFF. The CDR3 DNA reads TGTGCCAGCTACGGGACAGGGGACAATGAGCAGTTCTTC.

The rearrangement uses TRBV4-1 and TRBJ2-1; D unresolved. The CDR3 covers 12 residues. Trimming took 3 bases from V and 6 from J, leaving 6 bases between them. Germline V gene sequence: CDR1 MGHRA, CDR2 YSYEKL. The chain's CDR3 is CASSHTSNEQFF. In DNA form, the CDR3 reads TGCGCCAGCAGCCATACCAGCAATGAGCAGTTCTTC.